This T cell receptor beta chain was sequenced during a study of T cell responses to AZD1222 COVID-19 vaccine. Sequencing used immunoSEQ multiplex PCR; TCRdb keeps in-frame clones, though not all of them. The data contain roughly 180,000 clones, roughly 93% of them singletons. About this clone: Antigen: not known.

V was clipped by 6 bases and J by 5 bases, with 10 bases between them. CDR1 SGHVS and CDR2 FQNEAQ come from the germline V gene. The CDR3 is made up of 13 amino acids. General study findings and limits: Regions 160-218 and 743-854 held dominance among vaccine-associated CD4 TCRs, which spanned spike. Among the donors, most were white British and more were female, and clonal diversity was possibly underestimated.

The chain links TRBV7-8 to TRBJ2-2, with a weak D call TRBD2 (5 bases). The sequence was collected from an adult in good health. Sequenced here: peripheral blood, sampled on day 0 of AZD1222 vaccination. CDR3 DNA sequence: TGTGCCAGCAGTTCCACTAGGACCGGGGAGCTGTTTTTT. Protein product: CASSSTRTGELFF.